The text below deals with one T cell receptor beta chain. This record comes from a study of siplizumab effects on memory and regulatory T cells. Some clones are missing from TCRdb's copy, which holds only in-frame ones; the method was immunoSEQ multiplex PCR. Altogether fewer than 130,000 clones are present, roughly 89% being singletons, with the ten largest covering around 1.3%. Sequencing used CD4+ T cells sorted from blood. The clonotype originates from a human donor in good health.

CDR3 protein: CASSIVEGANEAFF. As DNA, the CDR3 is TGTGCCAGTAGTATAGTGGAGGGGGCGAATGAAGCTTTCTTT. The chain recombines TRBV19 with TRBJ1-1, with 7 bases fitting TRBD1. Germline lookup yields CDR1 LNHDA and CDR2 SQIVND (reference sequence). Trimming took 1 base from V and 7 from J; bases not matched to a gene: 6. The CDR3 loop spans 14 amino acids.